These 6 T cell receptor beta chains came from one sample sequenced in a study of shared clonotypes between healthy human individuals. The assay was immunoSEQ multiplex PCR, and TCRdb's table has in-frame clones only and misses some. In the table there are fewer than 1.6 million clones, 97% to 99% of which are singletons. Sequencing was performed on naive CD4+ T cells sorted from blood. The subset here: CD45RA+ positively selected. The receptors originated from a man between 25 and 39 years old in good health.

This clone has a single count. CDR3 coding DNA: TGTGCCAGTACCTGGCACATCACAGATACGCAGTATTTT. Residues: CASTWHITDTQYF. V is TRBV19 and J is TRBJ2-3; no clear D. CDR1 LNHDA and CDR2 SQIVND come from the germline V gene (reference sequence). The germline V and J ends were trimmed by 7 bases and 2 bases, with 10 bases remaining between them. The CDR3 has 13 residues.

Regarding this clone: This specimen includes other DNA sequences encoding the same CDR3. The rearrangement joins TRBV28 to TRBJ1-2; D remains unclear. The germline V and J ends were trimmed by 5 bases and 7 bases, with 14 bases remaining between them. This CDR3 is 13 amino acids long. The germline V gene has CDR1 MDHEN and CDR2 SYDVKM. CDR3 in amino acids: CASSLGRVRGYTF. The CDR3 nucleotides are TGTGCCAGCAGTCTCGGGAGGGTTCGTGGCTACACCTTC.

The chain combines TRBV6-5 with TRBJ1-5; D uncertain. Germline CDR1 is MNHEY and CDR2 is SVGAGI. V lost 0 bases, J lost 5 bases, and 8 bases lay in between. This CDR3 has 14 amino acids. The CDR3 protein is CASSYSNGDQPQHF. The CDR3 coding sequence is TGTGCCAGCAGTTACTCGAACGGTGATCAGCCCCAGCATTTT.

The CDR3 here is CASSRLGYYEQYF. In nucleotides, the CDR3 is TGTGCCAGCAGTCGATTGGGGTACTACGAGCAGTACTTC. This sequence joins TRBV6-1 and TRBJ2-7; D gene uncertain. Germline V gene sequence: CDR1 MNHNS, CDR2 SASEGT. This CDR3 region has 13 residues. Trimming left V 5 bases short and J 3 bases short, with 11 bases between.

V and J are TRBV7-9 and TRBJ2-7, with 9 bases identical to TRBD1. Germline CDR1 SEHNR, CDR2 FQNEAQ (reference sequence). The length of the CDR3 is 14 residues. With 5 bases clipped from V and 3 bases from J, the junction kept 5 bases outside the gene matches. The CDR3 bases are TGTGCCAGCAGCCGGACAGGGGCGAACTACGAGCAGTACTTC. It is translated as CASSRTGANYEQYF.

The gene calls are TRBV9 and TRBJ1-4; the D is unclear. The CDR3 extends over 14 amino acids. The V gene's germline CDR1 is SGDLS and CDR2 YYNGEE. V gave up 1 base and J gave up 7 bases, with 11 bases separating them. The CDR3 here is CASSVTGWGEKLFF. The CDR3 DNA follows: TGTGCCAGCAGCGTAACGGGGTGGGGTGAAAAACTGTTTTTT.